This TCR beta chain was documented in a study of T cell responses to AZD1222 COVID-19 vaccine. Study as a whole: Samples with a second dose at about 4 or about 12 weeks were pooled together.

Regarding the study as a whole: Repertoire sampling occurred only after the peak T cell response. Unmutated variant regions reportedly attract nearly half of all spike-specific TCRs.

Germline V gene sequence: CDR1 LNHDA, CDR2 SQIVND (reference sequence). V lost 3 bases, J lost 8 bases, and 13 bases lay in between. CDR3 length: 14 amino acids. Only in-frame clones appear in the TCRdb table, and some are missing; sequencing was by immunoSEQ multiplex PCR. The sample includes about 150,000 clones, about nine tenths seen only once; the top ten take roughly 2%. This clone was observed a single time. Its specificity is not known. J is TRBJ1-4 and V is TRBV19; the D gene is possibly TRBD1 (5 bases). This clonotype was obtained from an adult in good health. The sample in question was peripheral blood, obtained on day 0 of AZD1222 vaccination. The CDR3 sequence is CASSIGDGLEKLFF. The CDR3 bases are TGTGCCAGTAGTATCGGGGACGGACTCGAAAAACTGTTTTTT. The whole variable domain, filled in from reference TRBV19 and TRBJ1-4, reads DGGITQSPKYLFRKEGQNVTLSCEQNLNHDAMYWYRQDPGQGLRLIYYSQIVNDFQKGDIAEGYSVSREKKESFPLTVTSAQKNPTAFYLCASSIGDGLEKLFFGSGTQLSVL.